A single sample is the source of the 28 T cell receptor beta chains below, sequenced in a study of identical twins. TCRdb reprocessed the 5' RACE reads with MiXCR, giving one entry per CDR3 protein. The sample lists some 660,000 distinct CDR3 sequences; 8.5% to 9% were seen once. The same data also went into a second study, on yellow fever vaccine responses in identical twins.

The specimen sequenced was PBMCs. The receptors were gathered from a woman between 18 and 29 years old in good health.

This clonotype has a handful of counts. The rearrangement links TRBV29-1 to TRBJ2-1; TRBD1 matches at 7 bases. Trimming took 4 bases from V and 4 from J; bases not matched to a gene: 4. The CDR3 is 13 residues long. From germline, CDR1 is SQVTM and CDR2 ANQGSEA. The CDR3 nucleotides read TGCAGCGTTGTGGGACAGCAATACAATGAGCAGTTCTTC. This sequence encodes CSVVGQQYNEQFF.

Only a few counts were recorded for this clonotype. In nucleotides, the CDR3 is TGTGCCAGCAGTTTATGGGTTAATGAGCAGTTCTTC. Translation gives CASSLWVNEQFF. The J gene is TRBJ2-1, the V gene TRBV28; no clear D gene. CDR1 and CDR2 (germline): MDHEN, SYDVKM. The V end was cut by 0 bases, the J end by 7 bases, with 4 bases between. The CDR3 contains 12 residues.

This clonotype was found many times. This chain joins TRBV5-1 and TRBJ2-3; 13 bases match TRBD2. Germline values: CDR1 SGHRS, CDR2 YFSETQ. J gave up 2 bases and V 2 bases, and 2 bases lay outside the gene matches. The CDR3 extends over 16 amino acids. The CDR3 nucleotides are TGCGCCAGCAGCTTCGGGACTAGCGGGATCACAGATACGCAGTATTTT. It codes for CASSFGTSGITDTQYF.

This clonotype has just a few counts. The germline gene is not matched at one end of the junction; a read error may be the cause. J is TRBJ2-7 and V is TRBV5-1; 10 bases map to TRBD1. The CDR3 covers 12 residues. From germline, CDR1 is SGHRS and CDR2 YFSETQ. CDR3 loop: CASSATGGYMDF. The CDR3 nucleotides are TGCGCCAGCAGCGCGACAGGGGGCTACATGGACTTC.

The chain employs TRBV4-2 and TRBJ2-2; TRBD2 might be the D (6 bases). CDR1 is LGHNA and CDR2 is YNFKEQ in the germline V gene. The CDR3 covers 16 residues. Trimming pared 6 bases from V and 0 bases from J, leaving 14 bases between. CDR3 sequence: CASSPQRVTNTGELFF. DNA of the CDR3: TGTGCCAGCAGTCCCCAGCGGGTCACGAACACCGGGGAGCTGTTTTTT.

This clonotype was picked up a small number of times. V gene TRBV2 combines with J gene TRBJ2-7; TRBD2 matches 10 bases. The CDR3 contains 15 residues. The V and J ends lost 6 bases and 3 bases, in that order; junction bases with no gene match: 8. Germline V gene data show CDR1 as SNHLY and CDR2 as FYNNEI. CDR3 amino acids: CASSLNIAGGYEQYF. CDR3 DNA: TGTGCCAGCAGCTTAAATATAGCGGGGGGCTACGAGCAGTACTTC. Variable domain in full (rest from reference TRBV2 and TRBJ2-7): EPEVTQTPSHQVTQMGQEVILRCVPISNHLYFYWYRQILGQKVEFLVSFYNNEISEKSEIFDDQFSVERPDGSNFTLKIRSTKLEDSAMYFCASSLNIAGGYEQYFGPGTRLTVT.

V is TRBV10-3 and J is TRBJ2-1, with 7 bases matching TRBD2. V lost 3 bases to trimming and J lost 10 bases; unmatched junction nucleotides: 12. Per the germline V gene, CDR1 is ENHRY and CDR2 is SYGVKD. The CDR3 contains 15 residues. CDR3 amino acids: CAISELAQGRGEQFF. The CDR3 DNA is TGTGCCATCAGTGAACTAGCGCAGGGACGGGGCGAGCAGTTCTTC.

This chain connects TRBV7-3 to TRBJ2-5; 7 bases match TRBD2. CDR1 and CDR2 (germline): SGHTA, FQGTGA. Germline trimming cut 1 base from V and 5 bases from J; bases unmatched to any gene: 1. This CDR3 is built from 13 residues. The DNA for the CDR3 is TGTGCCAGCAGCTTAAGGACTAGGGAGACCCAGTACTTC. This codes for CASSLRTRETQYF.

This clonotype occurred many times. V gene TRBV11-2 combines with J gene TRBJ2-1, with 9 nucleotides matching TRBD2. The ends lost 6 bases at V and 4 bases at J; junction bases unmatched: 13. Germline values: CDR1 SGHAT, CDR2 FQNNGV. The CDR3 is 17 amino acids. CDR3: CASRVRSSGSWYNEQFF. The CDR3 region has the DNA TGTGCCAGCAGAGTAAGAAGTAGCGGGAGCTGGTACAATGAGCAGTTCTTC.

The sample holds many counts of this clonotype. This rearrangement joins TRBV7-9 to TRBJ2-7; 7 bases are shared with TRBD1. CDR3 size: 15 residues. J lost 5 bases, V lost 4 bases, and 11 bases had no gene match. CDR1 SEHNR and CDR2 FQNEAQ come from the germline V gene (reference sequence). The CDR3 sequence: CASSYYDDRVHEQYF. CDR3 bases: TGTGCCAGCAGCTATTACGATGACAGGGTCCACGAGCAGTACTTC.

This clonotype was detected a few times. This chain links TRBV5-1 with TRBJ1-2, with D possibly being TRBD1 (5 bases). CDR1 and CDR2 from the germline V gene are SGHRS and YFSETQ. Trimming stripped 7 bases from V and 5 bases from J, with 18 bases between. The CDR3 length is 14 residues. CDR3 coding DNA: TGCGCCAGCCAAAGCGACCCCCCAGGGTATGGCTACACCTTC. This translates into CASQSDPPGYGYTF. The full variable domain, in which reference TRBV5-1 and TRBJ1-2 provide the parts outside the CDR3, is KAGVTQTPRYLIKTRGQQVTLSCSPISGHRSVSWYQQTPGQGLQFLFEYFSETQRNKGNFPGRFSGRQFSNSRSEMNVSTLELGDSALYLCASQSDPPGYGYTFGSGTRLTVV.

A few counts support this clonotype. V usage is TRBV20-1 and J usage is TRBJ2-1, with TRBD2 matching 12 bases. V shed 0 bases, J shed 6 bases, and the junction held 3 bases outside the gene matches. Looked up from germline, CDR1 is DFQATT and CDR2 is SNEGSKA (reference sequence). CDR3 size: 15 residues. The CDR3 reads CSARDLAGGFNEQFF. In DNA, the CDR3 is TGCAGTGCTAGAGATCTAGCGGGGGGGTTCAATGAGCAGTTCTTC.

This clonotype was counted at least ten times. This chain uses TRBV7-9 with TRBJ2-7; maybe TRBD1 (6 bases). V lost 5 bases to trimming and J lost 4 bases, with 21 bases between them. This CDR3 contains 16 residues. Germline CDR1 reads SEHNR; CDR2 reads FQNEAQ (reference sequence). This CDR3 reads CASSLTGDNSLYEQYF. CDR3 DNA: TGTGCCAGCAGCCTCACCGGGGACAACTCCCTATACGAGCAGTACTTC.

This clonotype appeared a few times. This chain links TRBV4-2 with TRBJ2-3, with 8 bases fitting TRBD2. J gave up 0 bases and V 5 bases, and 10 bases lay outside the gene matches. Per the germline V gene, CDR1 is LGHNA and CDR2 is YNFKEQ. CDR3 length equals 17 residues. The CDR3 loop is CASSSGTRKFSTDTQYF. The CDR3 DNA is TGTGCCAGCAGCTCCGGGACTAGGAAATTTAGCACAGATACGCAGTATTTT.

The chain joins TRBV18 to TRBJ2-3, with D possibly matching TRBD1 (6 bases). The germline CDR1 and CDR2 sequences are KGHSH and LQKENI. This CDR3 spans 13 amino acids. V was cut by 4 bases and J by 2 bases, with 7 bases left in between. The CDR3 spells CASSRDNTDTQYF. CDR3 nucleotides: TGTGCCAGCTCACGGGACAACACAGATACGCAGTATTTT.

In this sample, this clonotype turned up a few times. J is TRBJ2-1 and V is TRBV30; 8 bases map to TRBD1. V lost 5 bases, J lost 7 bases, and 10 bases stayed unmatched. The CDR3 runs to 14 residues. Germline V gives CDR1 GTSNPN, CDR2 SVGIG (reference sequence). CDR3 sequence: CAWETGQGENEQFF. The CDR3 bases are TGTGCCTGGGAGACTGGACAGGGTGAGAATGAGCAGTTCTTC.

This clonotype has only a few counts. The chain couples TRBV7-6 to TRBJ2-7, with D possibly TRBD2 on 5 matching bases. V lost 5 bases to trimming and J lost 4 bases, with 15 bases between them. The CDR3 runs 14 residues. Germline-derived CDR1 and CDR2 are SGHVS and FNYEAQ. The CDR3 coding sequence is TGTGCCAGCAGCCCCGCGGGTTTGGAGTACGAGCAGTACTTC. Translating it yields CASSPAGLEYEQYF.

This clonotype was detected many times. V and J are TRBV29-1 and TRBJ2-3; 15 bases line up with TRBD2. The V gene's germline CDR1 is SQVTM and CDR2 ANQGSEA. The CDR3 length is 18 residues. V was pared by 7 bases and J by 4 bases, with 15 bases of the junction left unmatched. The CDR3 is CSAYLYAGTSGRSDTQYF. The CDR3 DNA sequence: TGCAGCGCGTACCTGTACGCCGGGACTAGCGGGAGGTCAGATACGCAGTATTTT.

This clonotype came up a few times. The chain joins TRBV11-1 to TRBJ2-3; 14 bases match TRBD2. Germline trimming cut 5 bases from V and 3 bases from J; bases unmatched to any gene: 13. The CDR3 runs 19 residues. Germline V gene lookup returns CDR1 SGHAT and CDR2 FQDESV (reference sequence). CDR3 in DNA: TGTGCCAGCAGCCAAATCTCCGGGACTAGCGGGAGAGCAACAGATACGCAGTATTTT. Translation: CASSQISGTSGRATDTQYF.

In this sample, this clonotype turned up a few times. The chain joins TRBV20-1 to TRBJ2-5; 10 nucleotides match TRBD2. This CDR3 comprises 15 residues. J gave up 5 bases and V 2 bases, and 8 bases lay outside the gene matches. The V gene's germline CDR1 is DFQATT and CDR2 SNEGSKA (reference sequence). CDR3 coding DNA: TGCAGTGCTAGATCTAGCGGGGGAGGTTTTGAGACCCAGTACTTC. It codes for CSARSSGGGFETQYF.

The chain has TRBV6-2 or TRBV6-3 and TRBJ2-1; D call uncertain. V was trimmed by 6 bases and J by 2 bases, leaving 8 bases between them. Germline-derived CDR1 and CDR2 are MNHEY and SVGEGT. The CDR3 has 13 amino acids. The CDR3 DNA is TGTGCCAGCAGGGAGAATACCTACAATGAGCAGTTCTTC. Translation: CASRENTYNEQFF.

In its sample, this clonotype was seen once. The chain recombines TRBV29-1 with TRBJ2-3; D tentatively reads TRBD1 or TRBD2 (7 bases each). V lost 8 bases and J lost 2, with 17 bases in between. Germline values: CDR1 SQVTM, CDR2 ANQGSEA. The CDR3 runs 14 residues. CDR3 sequence: CSFRQGGVTDTQYF. CDR3 bases: TGCAGCTTTCGGCAGGGGGGGGTCACAGATACGCAGTATTTT.

CDR3 residues: CASSFIAGGVSGANVLTF. The CDR3 bases are TGTGCCAGCAGTTTCATCGCAGGTGGTGTGTCTGGGGCCAACGTCCTGACTTTC. The chain has TRBV12-3 or TRBV12-4 and TRBJ2-6; D unclear. CDR3 length: 18 amino acids. The V end was cut by 3 bases, the J end by 1 base, with 16 bases between.

J is TRBJ2-7 and V is TRBV2; 9 bases agree with TRBD1. Looked up from germline, CDR1 is SNHLY and CDR2 is FYNNEI. Trimming removed 9 bases from V and 4 bases from J; junction bases left unmatched: 13. This CDR3 region has 15 residues. In DNA, the CDR3 is TGTGCCAGAGGGGGCTCCGGGACAGGGAGGTACGAGCAGTACTTC. Its translation: CARGGSGTGRYEQYF.

About this clonotype: A junction boundary mismatches the germline segment, possibly from a read error. The J gene is TRBJ2-3, the V gene TRBV7-2, with D hard to call. This CDR3 comprises 12 residues. Looked up from germline, CDR1 is SGHTA and CDR2 is FQGNSA. CDR3 sequence: CANSLNQNTQYF. The CDR3, as DNA: TGTGCCAACAGCTTGAACCAGAATACGCAGTATTTT. Full variable domain (missing parts from reference TRBV7-2 and TRBJ2-3): GAGVSQSPSNKVTEKGKDVELRCDPISGHTALYWYRQSLGQGLEFLIYFQGNSAPDKSGLPSDRFSAERTGGSVSTLTIQRTQQEDSAVYLCANSLNQNTQYFGPGTRLTVL.

On this clonotype itself: This clone may be a read error of a much larger clone one base away. The genes are TRBV2 and TRBJ2-1; 8 nucleotides agree with TRBD1. Germline V lookup: CDR1 SNHLY, CDR2 FYNNEI. The CDR3 has 13 amino acids. The CDR3 nucleotides are TGTGCCAGCAGGAGGGACAGGTACAATGAGCGGTTCTTC. It is translated as CASRRDRYNERFF.

At least ten counts were recorded for this clonotype. V gene TRBV12-3 or TRBV12-4 combines with J gene TRBJ2-1; 13 bases fit TRBD2. The CDR3 length is 15 residues. V dropped 6 bases and J dropped 9; count of bases not matched to a gene: 8. This CDR3 reads CASSRTSGSGIEQFF. As DNA, the CDR3 is TGTGCCAGCAGCCGGACTAGCGGGAGTGGGATTGAGCAGTTCTTC.

This chain joins TRBV7-3 and TRBJ2-5; 14 bases map to TRBD2. Germline trimming cut 5 bases from V and 3 bases from J; bases unmatched to any gene: 8. The CDR3 is 17 amino acids. Germline V gene sequence: CDR1 SGHTA, CDR2 FQGTGA. This CDR3 reads CASSIGRTSGGKETQYF. For the CDR3, the DNA is TGTGCCAGCAGCATAGGCCGGACTAGCGGGGGGAAAGAGACCCAGTACTTC.